A selection of T cell receptor beta chains follows, all from one sample in a study of cytomegalovirus exposure and HLA in healthy donors. Profiled with immunoSEQ multiplex PCR; TCRdb holds only in-frame clones, not every one. This sample's table has about 52,000 clones. The sample comprised PBMCs. The receptors derive from a woman aged 60-75 years in good health and CMV-seropositive. Each CDR3 is given with its conserved first and last residue. Each record gives: J gene, V gene, D gene, CDR3 protein, CDR3 DNA. D genes are given only for firm matches.

j_gene: TRBJ2-7
v_gene: TRBV11-3
d_gene: NA
CDR3aa: CASSSTGYEQYF
CDR3nt: TGTGCCAGCAGCTCCACAGGGTACGAGCAGTACTTC

j_gene: TRBJ2-7
v_gene: TRBV6-5
d_gene: NA
CDR3aa: CASSYGSEYEQYF
CDR3nt: TGTGCCAGCAGTTACGGCAGTGAATACGAGCAGTACTTC

j_gene: TRBJ1-2
v_gene: TRBV5-4
d_gene: TRBD1
CDR3aa: CASSSTQPTGGGYTF
CDR3nt: TGTGCCAGCAGTTCTACTCAACCGACAGGGGGAGGCTACACCTTC

j_gene: TRBJ1-1
v_gene: TRBV14
d_gene: TRBD1
CDR3aa: CASHGSRDRVHNTEAFF
CDR3nt: TGTGCCAGCCACGGCTCCCGGGACAGGGTGCATAACACTGAAGCTTTCTTT

j_gene: TRBJ2-2
v_gene: TRBV7-2
d_gene: NA
CDR3aa: CASSIRGRNTGELFF
CDR3nt: TGTGCCAGCAGCATCCGGGGGAGGAACACCGGGGAGCTGTTTTTT

j_gene: TRBJ1-2
v_gene: TRBV25-1
d_gene: NA
CDR3aa: CASSEGRDPTYHNGYTF
CDR3nt: TGTGCCAGCAGTGAAGGGCGGGACCCGACCTATCATAATGGCTACACCTTC

j_gene: TRBJ1-1
v_gene: TRBV6-5
d_gene: NA
CDR3aa: CASSYAVLNTEAFF
CDR3nt: TGTGCCAGCAGTTACGCAGTCTTGAACACTGAAGCTTTCTTT

j_gene: TRBJ2-7
v_gene: TRBV13
d_gene: NA
CDR3aa: CASTLGGALGEQYF
CDR3nt: TGTGCCAGCACCTTAGGGGGGGCCTTAGGCGAGCAGTACTTC

j_gene: TRBJ1-1
v_gene: TRBV6-6
d_gene: NA
CDR3aa: CASSYSEGTNTEAFF
CDR3nt: TGTGCCAGCAGTTACTCGGAGGGGACTAACACTGAAGCTTTCTTT

j_gene: TRBJ1-3
v_gene: TRBV6-5
d_gene: NA
CDR3aa: CASSRGLGTGNTIYF
CDR3nt: TGTGCCAGCAGTAGGGGCCTGGGAACTGGAAACACCATATATTTT

j_gene: TRBJ1-5
v_gene: TRBV29-1
d_gene: NA
CDR3aa: CSVGDDRNQPQHF
CDR3nt: TGCAGCGTTGGAGATGACAGGAATCAGCCCCAGCATTTT

j_gene: TRBJ1-5
v_gene: TRBV2
d_gene: NA
CDR3aa: CASSEGVAGGNQPQHF
CDR3nt: TGTGCCAGCAGTGAAGGGGTTGCGGGAGGCAATCAGCCCCAGCATTTT

j_gene: TRBJ1-4
v_gene: TRBV9
d_gene: NA
CDR3aa: CASSGEVRNEKLFF
CDR3nt: TGTGCCAGCAGCGGAGAGGTGCGAAATGAAAAACTGTTTTTT

j_gene: TRBJ2-5
v_gene: TRBV6-5
d_gene: NA
CDR3aa: CASSVLRGGETQYF
CDR3nt: TGTGCCAGCAGCGTGCTAAGGGGCGGTGAGACCCAGTACTTC